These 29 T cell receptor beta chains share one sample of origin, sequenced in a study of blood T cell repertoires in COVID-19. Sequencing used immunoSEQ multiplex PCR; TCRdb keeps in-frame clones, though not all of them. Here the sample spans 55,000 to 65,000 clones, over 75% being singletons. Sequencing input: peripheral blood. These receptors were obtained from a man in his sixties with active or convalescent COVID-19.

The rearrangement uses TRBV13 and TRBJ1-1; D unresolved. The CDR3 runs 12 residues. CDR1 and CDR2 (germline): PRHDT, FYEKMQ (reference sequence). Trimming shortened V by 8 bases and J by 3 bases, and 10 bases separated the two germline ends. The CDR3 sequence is CASGTMDTEAFF. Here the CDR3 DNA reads TGTGCCAGCGGCACTATGGACACTGAAGCTTTCTTT.

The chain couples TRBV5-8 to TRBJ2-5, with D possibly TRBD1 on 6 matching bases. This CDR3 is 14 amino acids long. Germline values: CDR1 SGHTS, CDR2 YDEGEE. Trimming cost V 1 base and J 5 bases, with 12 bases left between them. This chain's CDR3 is CASSLIQGRETQYF. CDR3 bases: TGTGCCAGCAGCTTGATACAGGGTAGGGAGACCCAGTACTTC.

CDR3 protein: CASSSNYEQYF. In DNA, the CDR3 is TGTGCCAGCAGCTCCAATTACGAGCAGTACTTC. The chain has TRBV11-2 and TRBJ2-7; no clear D. This CDR3 is built from 11 residues. Trimming stripped 4 bases from V and 4 bases from J, with 5 bases between. Germline V CDR1 and CDR2: SGHAT, FQNNGV.

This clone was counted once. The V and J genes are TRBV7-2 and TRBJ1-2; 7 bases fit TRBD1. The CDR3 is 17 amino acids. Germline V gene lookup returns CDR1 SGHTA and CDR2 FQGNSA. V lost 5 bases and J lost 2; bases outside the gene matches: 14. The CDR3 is CASSPAGGTVLNYGYTF. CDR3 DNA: TGTGCCAGCAGCCCGGCGGGGGGGACAGTTTTAAACTATGGCTACACCTTC.

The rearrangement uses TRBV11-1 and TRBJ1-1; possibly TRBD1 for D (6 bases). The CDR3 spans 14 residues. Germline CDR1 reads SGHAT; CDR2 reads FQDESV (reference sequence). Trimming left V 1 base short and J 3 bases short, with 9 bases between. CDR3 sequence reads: CASSLGGTHTEAFF. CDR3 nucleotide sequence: TGTGCCAGCAGCTTAGGGGGGACACACACTGAAGCTTTCTTT.

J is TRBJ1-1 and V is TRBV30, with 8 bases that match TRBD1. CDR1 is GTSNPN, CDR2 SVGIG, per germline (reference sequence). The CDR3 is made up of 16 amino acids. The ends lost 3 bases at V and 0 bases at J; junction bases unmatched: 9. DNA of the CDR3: TGTGCCTGGAGCGCCCCCAGGGGGCGGATGAACACTGAAGCTTTCTTT. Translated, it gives CAWSAPRGRMNTEAFF.

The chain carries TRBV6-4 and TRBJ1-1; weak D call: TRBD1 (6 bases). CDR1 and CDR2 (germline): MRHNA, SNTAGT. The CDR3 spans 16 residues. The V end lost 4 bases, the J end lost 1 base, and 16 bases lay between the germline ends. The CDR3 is CASSVTTQGRNTEAFF. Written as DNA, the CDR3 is TGTGCCAGCAGTGTAACGACACAGGGCAGGAACACTGAAGCTTTCTTT.

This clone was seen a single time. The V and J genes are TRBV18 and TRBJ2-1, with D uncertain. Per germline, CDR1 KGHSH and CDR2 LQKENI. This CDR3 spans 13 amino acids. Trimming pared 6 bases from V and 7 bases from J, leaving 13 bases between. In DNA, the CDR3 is TGTGCCAGCTCCCCCATCGGGTTAAATGAGCAGTTCTTC. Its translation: CASSPIGLNEQFF. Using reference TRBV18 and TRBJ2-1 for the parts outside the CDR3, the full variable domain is NAGVMQNPRHLVRRRGQEARLRCSPMKGHSHVYWYRQLPEEGLKFMVYLQKENIIDESGMPKERFSAEFPKEGPSILRIQQVVRGDSAAYFCASSPIGLNEQFFGPGTRLTVL.

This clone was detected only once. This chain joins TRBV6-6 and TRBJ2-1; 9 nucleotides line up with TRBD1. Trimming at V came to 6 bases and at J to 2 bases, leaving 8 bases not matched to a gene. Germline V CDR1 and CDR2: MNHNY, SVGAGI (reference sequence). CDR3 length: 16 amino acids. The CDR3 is CASSQRTGATYNEQFF. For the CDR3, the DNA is TGTGCCAGCAGCCAAAGGACAGGGGCGACCTACAATGAGCAGTTCTTC.

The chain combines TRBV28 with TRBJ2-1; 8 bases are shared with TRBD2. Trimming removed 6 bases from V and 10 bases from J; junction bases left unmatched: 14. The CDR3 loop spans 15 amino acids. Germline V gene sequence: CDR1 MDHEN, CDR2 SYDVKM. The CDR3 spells CASSLGGGSEAEQFF. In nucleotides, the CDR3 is TGTGCCAGCAGCCTCGGCGGGGGGTCGGAGGCGGAGCAGTTCTTC.

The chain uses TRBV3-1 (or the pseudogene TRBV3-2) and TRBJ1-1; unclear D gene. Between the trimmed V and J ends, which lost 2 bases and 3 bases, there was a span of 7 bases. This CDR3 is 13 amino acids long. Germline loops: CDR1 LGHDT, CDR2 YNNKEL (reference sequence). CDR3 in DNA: TGTGCCAGCAGCCAAATGGGCTACACTGAAGCTTTCTTT. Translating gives CASSQMGYTEAFF.

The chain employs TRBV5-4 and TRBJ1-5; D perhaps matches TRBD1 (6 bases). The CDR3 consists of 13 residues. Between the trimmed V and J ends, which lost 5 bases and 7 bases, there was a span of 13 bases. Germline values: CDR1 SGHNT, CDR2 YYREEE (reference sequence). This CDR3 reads CASSPGEGQPQHF. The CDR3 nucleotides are TGTGCCAGCAGTCCAGGGGAAGGACAGCCCCAGCATTTT. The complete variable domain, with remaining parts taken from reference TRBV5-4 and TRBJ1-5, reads ETGVTQSPTHLIKTRGQQVTLRCSSQSGHNTVSWYQQALGQGPQFIFQYYREEENGRGNFPPRFSGLQFPNYSSELNVNALELDDSALYLCASSPGEGQPQHFGDGTRLSIL.

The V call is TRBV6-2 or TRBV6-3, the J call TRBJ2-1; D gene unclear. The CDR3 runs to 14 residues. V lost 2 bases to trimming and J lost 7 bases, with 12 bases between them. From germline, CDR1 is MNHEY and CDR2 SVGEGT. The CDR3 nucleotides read TGTGCCAGCAGTTACGAGCAGGTCCCTAATGAGCAGTTCTTC. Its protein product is CASSYEQVPNEQFF.

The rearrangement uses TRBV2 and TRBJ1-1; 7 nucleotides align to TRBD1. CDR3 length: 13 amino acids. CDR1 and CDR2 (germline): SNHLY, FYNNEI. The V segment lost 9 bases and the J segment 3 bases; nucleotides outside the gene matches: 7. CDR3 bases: TGTGCCAGTGACAGGGTGGCGGACACTGAAGCTTTCTTT. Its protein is CASDRVADTEAFF.

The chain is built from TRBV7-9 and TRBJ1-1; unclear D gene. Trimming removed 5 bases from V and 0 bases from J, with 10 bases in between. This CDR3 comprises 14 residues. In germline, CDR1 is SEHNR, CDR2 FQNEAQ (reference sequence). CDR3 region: CASSPDKMNTEAFF. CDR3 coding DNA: TGTGCCAGCAGCCCAGACAAGATGAACACTGAAGCTTTCTTT.

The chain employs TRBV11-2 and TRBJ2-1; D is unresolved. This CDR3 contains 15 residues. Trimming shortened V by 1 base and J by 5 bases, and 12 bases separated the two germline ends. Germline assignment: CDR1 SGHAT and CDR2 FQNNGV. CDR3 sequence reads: CASSLVVWQNNEQFF. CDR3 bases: TGTGCCAGCAGCTTAGTGGTTTGGCAGAACAATGAGCAGTTCTTC.

The CDR3 is CASSLQPGGQTPLHF. In DNA, the CDR3 is TGCGCCAGCAGCTTGCAGCCAGGGGGGCAGACACCCCTCCACTTT. The chain has TRBV5-1 and TRBJ1-6, with TRBD1 identical over 7 bases. Trimming took 1 base from V and 11 from J; bases not matched to a gene: 9. This CDR3 spans 15 amino acids. Per germline, CDR1 SGHRS and CDR2 YFSETQ. Using reference TRBV5-1 and TRBJ1-6 for the parts outside the CDR3, the full variable domain is KAGVTQTPRYLIKTRGQQVTLSCSPISGHRSVSWYQQTPGQGLQFLFEYFSETQRNKGNFPGRFSGRQFSNSRSEMNVSTLELGDSALYLCASSLQPGGQTPLHFGNGTRLTVT.

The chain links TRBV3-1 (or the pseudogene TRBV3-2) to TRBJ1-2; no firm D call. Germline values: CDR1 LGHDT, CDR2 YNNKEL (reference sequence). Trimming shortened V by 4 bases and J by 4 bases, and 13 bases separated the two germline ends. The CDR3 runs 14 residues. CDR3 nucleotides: TGTGCCAGCAGCCTTGGAGGTAGGGTCTATGGCTACACCTTC. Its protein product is CASSLGGRVYGYTF.

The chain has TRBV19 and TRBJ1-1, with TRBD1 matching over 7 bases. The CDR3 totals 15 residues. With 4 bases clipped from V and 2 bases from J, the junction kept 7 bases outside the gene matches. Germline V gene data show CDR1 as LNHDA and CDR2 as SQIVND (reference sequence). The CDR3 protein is CASSTLGQINTEAFF. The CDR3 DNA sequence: TGTGCCAGTAGTACTTTGGGACAGATTAACACTGAAGCTTTCTTT.

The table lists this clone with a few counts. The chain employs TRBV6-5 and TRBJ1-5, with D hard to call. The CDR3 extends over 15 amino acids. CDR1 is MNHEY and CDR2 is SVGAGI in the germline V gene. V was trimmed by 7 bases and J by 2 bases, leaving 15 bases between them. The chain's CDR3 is CASKQWREGNQPQHF. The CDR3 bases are TGTGCCAGCAAACAATGGAGGGAAGGCAATCAGCCCCAGCATTTT.

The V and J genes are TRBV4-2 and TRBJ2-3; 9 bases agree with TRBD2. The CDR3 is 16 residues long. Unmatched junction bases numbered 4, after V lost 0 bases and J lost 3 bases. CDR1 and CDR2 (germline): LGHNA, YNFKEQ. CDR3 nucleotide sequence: TGTGCCAGCAGCCAAGACTCGGCGGGGGGGACAGATACGCAGTATTTT. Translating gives CASSQDSAGGTDTQYF.

CDR3 residues: CASSQIGGGPRDEQFF. The CDR3 region has the DNA TGCGCCAGCAGTCAGATCGGGGGGGGGCCTCGGGATGAGCAGTTCTTC. The gene calls are TRBV4-1 and TRBJ2-1; 8 bases agree with TRBD2. The CDR3 has 16 residues. The ends lost 6 bases at V and 8 bases at J; junction bases unmatched: 15. From germline, CDR1 is MGHRA and CDR2 YSYEKL.

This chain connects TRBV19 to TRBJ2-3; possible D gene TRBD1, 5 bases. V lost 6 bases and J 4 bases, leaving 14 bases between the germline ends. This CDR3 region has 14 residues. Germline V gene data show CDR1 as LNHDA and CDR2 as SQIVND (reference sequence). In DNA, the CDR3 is TGTGCCAGTAGCCCAGATTGGGGCCCAGATACGCAGTATTTT. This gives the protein CASSPDWGPDTQYF.

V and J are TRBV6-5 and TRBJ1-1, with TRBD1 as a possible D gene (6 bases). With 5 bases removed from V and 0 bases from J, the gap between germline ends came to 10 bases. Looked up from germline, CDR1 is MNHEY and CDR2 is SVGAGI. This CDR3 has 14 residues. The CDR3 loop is CASSRGTLNTEAFF. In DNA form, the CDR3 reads TGTGCCAGCAGTAGGGGGACATTGAACACTGAAGCTTTCTTT.

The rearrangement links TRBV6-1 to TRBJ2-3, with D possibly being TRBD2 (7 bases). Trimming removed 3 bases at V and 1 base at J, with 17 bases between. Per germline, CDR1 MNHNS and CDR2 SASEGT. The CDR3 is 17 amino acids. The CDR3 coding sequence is TGTGCCAGCAGTGAGGGAAAGGGGGGGGTTCGCACAGATACGCAGTATTTT. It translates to CASSEGKGGVRTDTQYF.

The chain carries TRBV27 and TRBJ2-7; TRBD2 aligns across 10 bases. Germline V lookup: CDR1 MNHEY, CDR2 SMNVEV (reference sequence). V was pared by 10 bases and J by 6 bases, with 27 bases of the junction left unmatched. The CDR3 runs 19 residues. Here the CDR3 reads CATLPWVGALAGDLGEQYF. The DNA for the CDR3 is TGTGCCACCCTACCATGGGTTGGGGCCCTAGCGGGGGATCTTGGCGAGCAGTACTTC.

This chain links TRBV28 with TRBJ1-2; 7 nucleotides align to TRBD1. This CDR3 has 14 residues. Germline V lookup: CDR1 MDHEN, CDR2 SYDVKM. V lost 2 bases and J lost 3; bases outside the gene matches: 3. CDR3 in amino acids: CASSLLQGDYGYTF. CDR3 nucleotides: TGTGCCAGCAGTTTACTCCAGGGGGACTATGGCTACACCTTC.

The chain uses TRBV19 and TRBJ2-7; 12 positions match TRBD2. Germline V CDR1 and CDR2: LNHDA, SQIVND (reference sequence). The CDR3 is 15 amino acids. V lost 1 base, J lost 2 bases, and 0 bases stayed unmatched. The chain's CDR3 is CASSIGLAGAYEQYF. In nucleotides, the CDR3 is TGTGCCAGTAGTATAGGACTAGCGGGGGCCTACGAGCAGTACTTC.

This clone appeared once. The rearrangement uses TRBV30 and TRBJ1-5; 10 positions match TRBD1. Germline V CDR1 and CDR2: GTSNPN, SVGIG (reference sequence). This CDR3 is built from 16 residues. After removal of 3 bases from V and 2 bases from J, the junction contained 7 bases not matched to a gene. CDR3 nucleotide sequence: TGTGCCTGGAGCCCAAGACAGGGGGCCGGCAATCAGCCCCAGCATTTT. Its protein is CAWSPRQGAGNQPQHF.